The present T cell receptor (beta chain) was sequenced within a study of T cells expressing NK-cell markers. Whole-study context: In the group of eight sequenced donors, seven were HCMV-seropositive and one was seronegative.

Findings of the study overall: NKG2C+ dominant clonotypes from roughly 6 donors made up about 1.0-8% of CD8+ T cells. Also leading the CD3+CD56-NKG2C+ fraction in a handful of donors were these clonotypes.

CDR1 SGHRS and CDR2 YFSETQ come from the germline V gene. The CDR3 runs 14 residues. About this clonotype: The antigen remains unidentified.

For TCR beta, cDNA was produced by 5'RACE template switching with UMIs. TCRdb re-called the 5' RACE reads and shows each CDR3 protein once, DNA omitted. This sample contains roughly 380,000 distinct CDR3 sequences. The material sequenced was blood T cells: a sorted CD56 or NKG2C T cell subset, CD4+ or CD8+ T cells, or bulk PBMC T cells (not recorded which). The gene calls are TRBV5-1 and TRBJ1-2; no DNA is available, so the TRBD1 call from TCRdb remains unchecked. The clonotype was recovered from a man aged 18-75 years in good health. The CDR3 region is CASSQDILNYGYTF.